The 11 T cell receptor beta chains in this list originate from one sample, sequenced in a study of CD8 T cells in ankylosing spondylitis. TCRdb re-called the 5' RACE reads through MiXCR, storing one row per CDR3 protein. The data contain under 150,000 distinct CDR3 sequences, roughly 15% of them singletons. The specimen sequenced was blood, either unsorted or a sorted T cell fraction (not recorded which). Every receptor here comes from a female donor with ankylosing spondylitis or in good health (not recorded which).

This clonotype was seen more than once but under ten times. The V call is TRBV7-9, the J call TRBJ1-1; no definite D call. Germline V lookup: CDR1 SEHNR, CDR2 FQNEAQ (reference sequence). This CDR3 comprises 14 residues. The V end was cut by 0 bases, the J end by 8 bases, with 13 bases between. The CDR3 DNA follows: TGTGCCAGCAGCTTAGCGGCAGGTCGTAAAGAAGCTTTCTTT. Translated: CASSLAAGRKEAFF.

This clonotype was counted ten times or more. The CDR3 spells CSVDRGGEKLFF. CDR3 DNA: TGCAGCGTTGACAGGGGGGGGGAAAAACTGTTTTTT. V and J are TRBV29-1 and TRBJ1-4, with 7 bases fitting TRBD1. J lost 8 bases, V lost 3 bases, and 3 bases had no gene match. The germline CDR1 and CDR2 sequences are SQVTM and ANQGSEA. CDR3 length: 12 amino acids.

CDR3 sequence reads: CASSQDGTSPPYNEQFF. The CDR3 bases are TGTGCCAGCAGCCAGGACGGGACTAGTCCCCCCTACAATGAGCAGTTCTTC. The V gene is TRBV3-1, the J gene TRBJ2-1; 8 nucleotides align to TRBD2. Germline values: CDR1 LGHDT, CDR2 YNNKEL (reference sequence). This CDR3 has 17 amino acids. V shed 3 bases and J 2 bases; nucleotides not matched to a gene: 9.

This clonotype was observed a handful of times. The J gene is TRBJ1-2, the V gene TRBV6-4; D not certain. V gave up 0 bases and J gave up 6 bases, with 8 bases separating them. CDR3 length: 13 amino acids. Germline assignment: CDR1 MRHNA and CDR2 SNTAGT. The CDR3 sequence is CASSDSSAHGYTF. The CDR3 DNA reads as TGTGCCAGCAGTGACTCGTCAGCTCATGGCTACACCTTC.

This clonotype turned up a few times. The V gene is TRBV12-3 or TRBV12-4, the J gene TRBJ2-6, with a possible D match to TRBD1 (7 bases). V lost 6 bases, J lost 0 bases, and 15 bases lay in between. The CDR3 runs to 17 residues. The chain's CDR3 is CASSRGTASSGANVLTF. CDR3 DNA: TGTGCCAGCAGCCGGGGGACAGCATCCTCTGGGGCCAACGTCCTGACTTTC.

A word on this clonotype: Just one base apart from a much larger clone, this may be a read error. The CDR3 nucleotides read TGCGCCAGCATGAGGGATACTGGGGCCAACGGCCTGACTTTC. It is translated as CASMRDTGANGLTF. The gene calls are TRBV5-1 and TRBJ2-6; D may be TRBD1 or TRBD2 (5 bases each). Germline V gives CDR1 SGHRS, CDR2 YFSETQ. The CDR3 covers 14 residues. Supplemented by reference TRBV5-1 and TRBJ2-6, the full variable domain reads KAGVTQTPRYLIKTRGQQVTLSCSPISGHRSVSWYQQTPGQGLQFLFEYFSETQRNKGNFPGRFSGRQFSNSRSEMNVSTLELGDSALYLCASMRDTGANGLTFGAGSRLTVL.

In this sample, this clonotype turned up many times. V is TRBV29-1 and J is TRBJ2-7; D remains unclear. V gave up 4 bases and J gave up 3 bases, with 10 bases separating them. The germline gives CDR1 SQVTM, CDR2 ANQGSEA. CDR3 length: 12 residues. The CDR3: CSVGADRYEQYF. The CDR3 nucleotides read TGCAGCGTTGGCGCAGACCGCTACGAGCAGTACTTC.

In its sample, this clonotype was seen a few times. The chain carries TRBV20-1 and TRBJ2-3; 7 bases line up with TRBD1. This CDR3 is built from 14 residues. J gave up 0 bases and V 5 bases, and 5 bases lay outside the gene matches. The V gene's germline CDR1 is DFQATT and CDR2 SNEGSKA (reference sequence). The CDR3 sequence is CSAFPGQSTDTQYF. The CDR3 DNA sequence: TGCAGTGCTTTTCCGGGACAGAGCACAGATACGCAGTATTTT.

There are many counts of this clonotype. The CDR3 sequence: CASLARATGTQYF. CDR3 nucleotides: TGTGCCAGCCTTGCCAGGGCAACCGGGACCCAGTACTTC. The chain carries TRBV12-3 or TRBV12-4 and TRBJ2-5, with D maybe TRBD1 (5 bases). The CDR3 totals 13 residues. Trimming shortened V by 8 bases and J by 7 bases, and 17 bases separated the two germline ends.

CDR3 in amino acids: CSARPGGLLAGAVDTQYF. The CDR3, as DNA: TGCAGTGCTAGACCCGGGGGGCTACTAGCGGGGGCGGTCGATACGCAGTATTTT. This chain links TRBV20-1 with TRBJ2-3; 11 nucleotides match TRBD2. There are 18 residues in the CDR3. Germline-derived CDR1 and CDR2 are DFQATT and SNEGSKA (reference sequence). The V and J ends lost 2 bases and 6 bases, in that order; junction bases with no gene match: 16.

The chain employs TRBV7-2 and TRBJ2-2; D remains unclear. Germline V gene lookup returns CDR1 SGHTA and CDR2 FQGNSA. There are 13 residues in the CDR3. V lost 5 bases to trimming and J lost 5 bases, with 9 bases between them. Written as DNA, the CDR3 is TGTGCCAGCAGCCCACGGAGAACCGGGGAGCTGTTTTTT. This codes for CASSPRRTGELFF. The full variable domain, with the rest looked up from reference TRBV7-2 and TRBJ2-2, is GAGVSQSPSNKVTEKGKDVELRCDPISGHTALYWYRQSLGQGLEFLIYFQGNSAPDKSGLPSDRFSAERTGGSVSTLTIQRTQQEDSAVYLCASSPRRTGELFFGEGSRLTVL.